This TCR beta chain was found in a study of shared T cell receptors in the human thymus. TCRdb's table, derived via immunoSEQ multiplex PCR, lists solely in-frame clones and lacks some. There are 600,000 or so clones in the sample; approximately 89% occur only once, and roughly 0.0087% lies in the top ten. The germline V and J ends were trimmed by 8 bases and 10 bases, with 16 bases remaining between them. The CDR3 contains 12 residues. Germline CDR1 reads MDHEN; CDR2 reads SYDVKM. Another study also made use of these data, one on human thymus T cells.

V gene TRBV28 combines with J gene TRBJ2-3; D is perhaps TRBD2 (6 bases). This clonotype was obtained from a boy under two years old with a congenital heart defect. Material for sequencing was thymocytes. Written as DNA, the CDR3 is TGTGCCAGCGAATTCGGACTAATGGCGCAGTATTTT. Protein product: CASEFGLMAQYF.